This T cell receptor (beta chain) was identified in a study of tumor-infiltrating lymphocytes in oesophageal squamous cell carcinoma (dated by TCRdb to between 2015 and 2016). The CDR3 starts with the cysteine, ends with the phenylalanine, and has 16 residues. The sequence is cut down to CDR3 DNA, 48 bases in frame from base 1. CDR1 and CDR2 were assigned from the germline V gene as KGHDR and SFDVKD. Unmatched junction bases come to 8, with V trimmed by 4 bases and J by 4 bases. This clonotype was seen many times. This receptor's antigen is unknown. Base qualities are not provided; no much larger clone lies one nucleotide away. Library generation was performed with PCR. The listed sequencing device is Illumina HiSeq 2000. TCRdb handled the public reads itself, with Q25 trimming in fastp and clone calling in MiXCR, and kept productive beta chains. Duplicate CDR3 protein sequences are folded into a single record with the most common DNA and genes. The sample records more than 15,000 distinct CDR3 sequences, 40% to 45% of which are singletons. The leading ten clones occupy roughly 13% of the sample.

The sample comprised normal esophageal tissue next to the tumor. The V and J genes are TRBV24-1 and TRBJ2-3; a stretch of 9 junction bases matches TRBD2. The TCR was taken from a male donor with esophageal squamous cell carcinoma. The nucleotide sequence reads as follows: TGTGCCACCAGTGACTACCGGACTAGCGAGGCAGATACGCAGTATTTT. Its coded protein is CATSDYRTSEADTQYF.